This T cell receptor beta chain was observed in a study of molecular identifiers for immune sequencing clone quantification (dated by TCRdb to between 2017 and 2018). In terms of the full investigation: In a replicate experiment, RNA from about 21,000 or 97,000 naive CD8 T cells was split into five aliquots, four of which were sequenced. This methods study used CD8 T cells to benchmark TCR RNA copy counting and molecular-identifier clustering-based TCR repertoire sequencing (MIDCIRS). Study-wide conclusions, independent of this receptor: Modeling indicated roughly 3.3 TCR RNA copies recovered per cell, compared with approximately 10 by digital PCR, which implies a capture efficiency of 25% to 35%. In CMV-specific effector cells, clones with more than 20 RNA copies accounted for over 97% of molecules, whereas in naive cells such clones accounted for under 1%. Highly expanded clone sizes could be underestimated because identical TCR molecules may share a barcode. When barcode sub-clustering was left out, chimeric consensus sequences inflated TCR diversity, with chimeras reaching as high as 47%. A single cell's worth of spiked-in Jurkat TCR RNA was reported detectable even among around 970,000 naive CD8 T cells. The naive libraries included spiked-in Jurkat TCR RNA (about nine copies' worth), and this Jurkat TCR RNA is not part of the donor repertoire.

Libraries of naive CD8 T cells were built from anywhere between roughly 19,000 and 1,000,000 sorted cells, with 10%, 30% or 50% of the purified RNA used. On a BD FACSAria II, naive CD8 T cells were FACS-sorted as CD8+CD4-CCR7+CD45RA+ and collected into RLT Plus buffer. To test detection sensitivity, Jurkat RNA equivalent to roughly nine TCR copies was spiked into samples of about 19,000-1,100,000 naive CD8 T cells. CD8 T cells were enriched with RosetteSep CD8+ T Cell Enrichment Cocktail and Ficoll-Paque, followed by ACK red cell lysis. CDR3 length: 14 amino acids, cysteine to phenylalanine. Only CDR3 DNA remains: 42 bases, in frame from the first base. The junction shows trimming of 4 bases on V and 2 bases on J, plus 12 bases between the germline ends. The germline V gene yields SGHRS for CDR1 and YFSETQ for CDR2. Libraries came from PCR. Sequencer: Illumina HiSeq 4000. Bulk TCR libraries were made following a previously described method, with the TCR primers given in Table S5. Total RNA was purified with the Qiagen AllPrep DNA/RNA kit. Before analysis, reads from multiple sequencing runs of the same library were pooled. The paper's data handling went like this. Reads were retained only if an exact TCR constant sequence was present, and the retained reads were trimmed to 150 nt and grouped according to their 12-nt molecular barcodes. Reads within each barcode group were sub-clustered using a 15% Levenshtein threshold, and quality-weighted consensus sequences were constructed for each RNA molecule. Non-functional sequences were discarded, and so were lower-count sequences lying one edit away from another sequence. Barcode sub-clusters with fewer than 20% of the maximum read count were removed, based on fitting two negative binomial distributions. TCRdb handled the public reads itself, with Q25 trimming in fastp and clone calling in MiXCR, and kept productive beta chains. Here each entry gathers all rows of one CDR3 protein and keeps the most common genes and DNA. The V and J calls, along with clone size, are taken from TCRdb and not from the paper's own processing. The sample table lists about 510,000 distinct CDR3 sequences, about 21% of them with a count of one. Of the sample, 0.7% to 1% is held by the ten largest clones.

In this sample, this clonotype turned up many times. Its antigen has not been determined. No base quality information exists; no much larger clone differs at one position. This TCR came from a human donor in good health. Some libraries in this study had Jurkat cell RNA spiked in. The rearrangement combines TRBV5-1 with TRBJ2-5, with TRBD2 perhaps the D gene, on 7 matching bases. Sequencing used naive CD8+ T cells from blood, with Jurkat cell RNA spiked in. The cell subset or site label for this specimen denotes: FACS-sorted CD8+CD4-CCR7+CD45RA+ naive T cells. The bases read TGCGCCAGCAGCGACGGGGGGCTGCAAGAGACCCAGTACTTC. Its product reads: CASSDGGLQETQYF. Outside the CDR3, residues come from the reference TRBV5-1 and TRBJ2-5 proteins, so the full variable domain is: KAGVTQTPRYLIKTRGQQVTLSCSPISGHRSVSWYQQTPGQGLQFLFEYFSETQRNKGNFPGRFSGRQFSNSRSEMNVSTLELGDSALYLCASSDGGLQETQYFGPGTRLLVL.